The present TCR beta chain was sequenced within a study of T cell responses to AZD1222 COVID-19 vaccine. The CDR3 is made up of 15 amino acids. V was pared by 5 bases and J by 5 bases, with 19 bases between. Germline CDR1 and CDR2: MNHEY and SVGEGT. This clone was observed a single time. The antigen is undetermined. Study-wide findings and caveats: Targeting of unmutated variant regions was reportedly seen in nearly half of spike-specific TCRs. Only 6 or 7 individuals given AZD1222 were seropositive at baseline. A mostly white British donor set with more females was recruited, and clonal diversity was possibly underestimated.

Only in-frame clones appear in the TCRdb table, and some are missing; sequencing was by immunoSEQ multiplex PCR. In the table there are around 89,000 clones, under 95% of which are singletons. The gene calls are TRBV6-2 or TRBV6-3 and TRBJ2-7; a weak D match, TRBD1 (7 bases). The TCR comes from an adult in good health. The starting material was peripheral blood, obtained on day 0 of AZD1222 vaccination. The CDR3 nucleotides are TGTGCCAGCAGTCCAAACTGGACAGGAGGGAACGAGCAGTACTTC. Amino acids: CASSPNWTGGNEQYF.